This TCR beta chain was sequenced for a study of CD8 T cells in Susac syndrome. An input of about 0.5 to 1 ug of RNA was subjected to reverse transcription using random hexamers. TCRdb redid the calling of the immunoSEQ multiplex PCR reads with MiXCR, one entry per CDR3 protein. The table lists around 140,000 distinct CDR3 sequences, approximately 95% of them singletons. The control group consisted of healthy donors matched for age and sex. CDR1 LGHDT and CDR2 YNNKEL come from the germline V gene (reference sequence). The CDR3 is 17 amino acids. V gave up 1 base and J gave up 4 bases; unmatched junction bases: 7.

The sample taken for sequencing was CD4+ T cells from PBMCs. The sequence came from a human donor in good health. The chain joins TRBV3-1 to TRBJ2-6; 7 bases are shared with TRBD1. This CDR3 is CASSQVFTGAGANVLTF. The CDR3 coding sequence is TGTGCCAGCAGCCAAGTATTTACAGGGGCAGGGGCCAACGTCCTGACTTTC.